This note documents a single T cell receptor beta chain sequence. Random hexamers were used to reverse transcribe 0.5 to 1 ug of RNA. One entry per CDR3 protein results from TCRdb running MiXCR on the immunoSEQ multiplex PCR reads. The sample carries about 250,000 distinct CDR3 sequences, 80% to 95% recorded once. These data come from a study of CD8 T cells in Susac syndrome. The V segment lost 7 bases and the J segment 6 bases; nucleotides outside the gene matches: 7. CDR1 and CDR2 from the germline V gene are SEHNR and FQNEAQ (reference sequence). The CDR3 loop spans 14 amino acids. The genes are TRBV7-9 and TRBJ1-1, with TRBD1 matching 11 bases. Sequenced material: CD4+ T cells from PBMCs. The receptor was derived from a human donor with multiple sclerosis. This chain's CDR3 is CASTQRGQGAEAFF. DNA of the CDR3: TGTGCCAGCACCCAGCGGGGACAGGGGGCTGAAGCTTTCTTT.